Detailed here is one TCR beta chain. Its antigen is still unknown. TCRdb's table, derived via immunoSEQ multiplex PCR, lists solely in-frame clones and lacks some. Found here are 52,000 or so clones, roughly 77% of them singletons; the top ten hold approximately 8.1%. The data originate from a study of a mutant IDH1 vaccine in newly diagnosed glioma. Turning to the study itself: First vaccine doses came 4-6 weeks after radiotherapy alone, or with temozolomide cycles. Pretreatment consisted of radiotherapy, temozolomide, or both, with most receiving both. Treated patients were roughly 60% male, about 38% female, mean age 40.4 years.

Time point meaning: week 23, last vaccination. One vaccine dose held 300 ug of mutant IDH1 20-mer peptide and came with topical imiquimod. The V gene's germline CDR1 is GTSNPN and CDR2 SVGIG (reference sequence). The CDR3 loop spans 13 amino acids. The V and J ends lost 8 bases and 1 base respectively, with 14 bases between them. The sample was PBMCs, taken from a glioma patient whose treatment included an IDH1 peptide vaccine. The origin of this receptor is a woman aged 40-49 years with glioma. Some clones in this sample may be carry-over from other donors' samples. The rearrangement links TRBV30 to TRBJ1-1, with D uncertain. The CDR3 reads CARARTTNTEAFF. The CDR3 DNA follows: TGTGCCCGAGCCCGTACGACGAACACTGAAGCTTTCTTT.